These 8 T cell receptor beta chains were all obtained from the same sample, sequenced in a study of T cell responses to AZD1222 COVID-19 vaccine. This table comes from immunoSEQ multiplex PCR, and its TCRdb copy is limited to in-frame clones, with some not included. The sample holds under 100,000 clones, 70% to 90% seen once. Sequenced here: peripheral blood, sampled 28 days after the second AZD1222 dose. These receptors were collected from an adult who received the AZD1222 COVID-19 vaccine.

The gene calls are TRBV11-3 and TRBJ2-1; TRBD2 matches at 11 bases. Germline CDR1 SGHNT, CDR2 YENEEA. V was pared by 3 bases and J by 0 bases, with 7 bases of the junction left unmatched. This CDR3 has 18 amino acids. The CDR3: CASSLGLADPLSYNEQFF. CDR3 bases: TGTGCCAGCAGCTTGGGACTAGCGGACCCCCTCTCCTACAATGAGCAGTTCTTC.

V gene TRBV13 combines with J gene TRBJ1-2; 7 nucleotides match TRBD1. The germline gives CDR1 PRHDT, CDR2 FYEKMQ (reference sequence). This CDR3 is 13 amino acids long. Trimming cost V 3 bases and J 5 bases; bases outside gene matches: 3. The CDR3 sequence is CASSFGQAYGYTF. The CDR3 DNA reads TGTGCCAGCAGCTTTGGACAGGCGTATGGCTACACCTTC.

Here the CDR3 reads CASSSLSLRNTIYF. CDR3 nucleotide sequence: TGTGCCAGCAGTTCTCTTAGCCTCAGAAACACCATATATTTT. The genes are TRBV6-5 and TRBJ1-3; no firm D call. Germline lookup yields CDR1 MNHEY and CDR2 SVGAGI. With 4 bases removed from V and 5 bases from J, the gap between germline ends came to 12 bases. This CDR3 spans 14 amino acids.

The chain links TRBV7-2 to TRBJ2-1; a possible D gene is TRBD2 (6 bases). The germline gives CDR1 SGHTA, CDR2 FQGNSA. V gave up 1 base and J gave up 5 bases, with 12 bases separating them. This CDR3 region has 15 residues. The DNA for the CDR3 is TGTGCCAGCAGCTTAGTCTCGGGGGTCCACAATGAGCAGTTCTTC. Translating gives CASSLVSGVHNEQFF.

The CDR3 here is CATSDPQRGLASSSEQFF. The CDR3, as DNA: TGTGCCACCAGTGACCCCCAAAGGGGACTAGCCTCAAGCTCCGAGCAGTTCTTC. The chain carries TRBV24-1 and TRBJ2-1; 9 bases are shared with TRBD2. This CDR3 has 18 residues. The germline V gene has CDR1 KGHDR and CDR2 SFDVKD. The ends lost 4 bases at V and 10 bases at J; junction bases unmatched: 19.

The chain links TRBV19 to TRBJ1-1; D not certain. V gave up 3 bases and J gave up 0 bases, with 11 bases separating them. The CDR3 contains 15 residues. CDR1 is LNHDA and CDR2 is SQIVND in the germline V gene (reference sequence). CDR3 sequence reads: CASSMGSVMNTEAFF. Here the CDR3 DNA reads TGTGCCAGTAGTATGGGTTCAGTCATGAACACTGAAGCTTTCTTT. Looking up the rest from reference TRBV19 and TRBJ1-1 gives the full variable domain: DGGITQSPKYLFRKEGQNVTLSCEQNLNHDAMYWYRQDPGQGLRLIYYSQIVNDFQKGDIAEGYSVSREKKESFPLTVTSAQKNPTAFYLCASSMGSVMNTEAFFGQGTRLTVV.

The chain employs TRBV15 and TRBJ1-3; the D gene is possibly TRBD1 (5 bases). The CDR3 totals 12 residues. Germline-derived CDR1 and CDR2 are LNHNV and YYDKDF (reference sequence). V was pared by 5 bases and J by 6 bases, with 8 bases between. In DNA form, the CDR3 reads TGTGCCACCAGCGGGGGGGAAAACACCATATATTTT. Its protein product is CATSGGENTIYF.

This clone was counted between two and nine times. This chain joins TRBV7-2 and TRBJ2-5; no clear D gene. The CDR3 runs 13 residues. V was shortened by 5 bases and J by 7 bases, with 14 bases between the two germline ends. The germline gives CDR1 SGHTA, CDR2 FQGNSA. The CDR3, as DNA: TGTGCCAGCAGCCTGCCGCAGCCAGGGACCCAGTACTTC. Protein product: CASSLPQPGTQYF.